The 22 T cell receptor beta chains below come from one sample, sequenced in a study of control samples from healthy donors and cancer patients. The repertoire was sequenced with immunoSEQ multiplex PCR; TCRdb's copy has only in-frame clones and lacks some. The sample lists over 75,000 clones, roughly 91% occurring once. The sample taken for sequencing was blood. Source of these receptors: a man younger than 45 in good health.

The V gene is TRBV27, the J gene TRBJ2-2, with D tentatively TRBD1 (6 bases). Germline V gene data show CDR1 as MNHEY and CDR2 as SMNVEV (reference sequence). V was shortened by 6 bases and J by 2 bases, with 16 bases between the two germline ends. The CDR3 has 16 residues. CDR3 nucleotides: TGTGCCAGCAGAGTTACCGGGACACAAAACACCGGGGAGCTGTTTTTT. It is translated as CASRVTGTQNTGELFF.

V is TRBV6-1 and J is TRBJ2-7; TRBD1 matches 8 bases. CDR3 length: 15 residues. CDR1 and CDR2 (germline): MNHNS, SASEGT. J gave up 3 bases and V 0 bases, and 4 bases lay outside the gene matches. In DNA, the CDR3 is TGTGCCAGCAGTGAAGCGGGGGACAGGATCTACGAGCAGTACTTC. The encoded protein is CASSEAGDRIYEQYF.

This clone was observed a single time. The J gene is TRBJ2-1, the V gene TRBV3-1 (or the pseudogene TRBV3-2), with 13 bases lining up with TRBD2. Germline assignment: CDR1 LGHDT and CDR2 YNNKEL (reference sequence). V was clipped by 6 bases and J by 9 bases; unmatched bases: 5. The CDR3 covers 14 residues. DNA of the CDR3: TGTGCCAGCAGAAGGACTAGCGGGAGTGGTGAGCAGTTCTTC. It is translated as CASRRTSGSGEQFF.

The chain couples TRBV6-5 to TRBJ2-6, with 7 bases matching TRBD2. The junction had 6 bases not matched to a gene; V was cut back by 6 bases and J by 4 bases. Germline CDR1 MNHEY, CDR2 SVGAGI. This CDR3 comprises 15 residues. CDR3 DNA: TGTGCCAGCAGCAGCGGGGTGGTCGGGGCCAACGTCCTGACTTTC. Translated: CASSSGVVGANVLTF.

This chain links TRBV15 with TRBJ2-7; TRBD1 matches 8 bases. V lost 3 bases and J lost 1; bases outside the gene matches: 5. The germline gives CDR1 LNHNV, CDR2 YYDKDF (reference sequence). The CDR3 has 15 residues. The CDR3 DNA reads as TGTGCCACCAGCAGGCCAGGGGGCAGATCCTACGAGCAGTACTTC. It codes for CATSRPGGRSYEQYF.

The rearrangement uses TRBV5-1 and TRBJ2-5; no firm D call. The V gene lost 5 bases and the J gene lost 5 bases, with 10 bases spanning the gap. The CDR3 sequence is 12 residues long. Germline-derived CDR1 and CDR2 are SGHRS and YFSETQ. The CDR3 here is CASSPDIETQYF. In DNA, the CDR3 is TGCGCCAGCAGTCCAGATATCGAGACCCAGTACTTC.

V gene TRBV19 combines with J gene TRBJ2-1; 15 nucleotides agree with TRBD2. Germline V gene lookup returns CDR1 LNHDA and CDR2 SQIVND (reference sequence). The CDR3 has 18 residues. V shed 4 bases, J shed 4 bases, and the junction held 8 bases outside the gene matches. The CDR3 DNA reads as TGTGCCAGTAGTACGGGACTAGCGGGAGGTAAACTTTACAATGAGCAGTTCTTC. Protein: CASSTGLAGGKLYNEQFF.

The V call is TRBV5-6, the J call TRBJ1-6; the D gene is possibly TRBD1 (6 bases). CDR1 is SGHDT and CDR2 is YYEEEE in the germline V gene. Trimming cost V 0 bases and J 7 bases, with 17 bases left between them. The CDR3 consists of 17 residues. CDR3 nucleotides: TGTGCCAGCAGCTTGGCCGGAGGGGGTAATATGAATTCACCCCTCCACTTT. Encoded protein: CASSLAGGGNMNSPLHF.

Details on this clone: The junction and the germline gene differ at one end; a read error may be behind it. The gene calls are TRBV7-7 and TRBJ2-3, with D unresolved. Looked up from germline, CDR1 is SSHAT and CDR2 is FNYEAQ (reference sequence). The CDR3 runs 15 residues. CDR3 DNA sequence: TGTGCTAGCAGCTTTACACATTCTAGCACAGATACGCAGTATTTT. This sequence encodes CASSFTHSSTDTQYF.

A note on this clone: Other DNA sequences from this sample encode an identical CDR3 as well. The chain employs TRBV10-3 and TRBJ2-1; TRBD2 agrees at 8 bases. CDR3 length: 11 residues. The V gene's germline CDR1 is ENHRY and CDR2 SYGVKD. V was pared by 8 bases and J by 8 bases, with 2 bases of the junction left unmatched. CDR3 loop: CAIRREDEQFF. CDR3 nucleotide sequence: TGTGCCATCCGGCGGGAGGATGAGCAGTTCTTC.

The chain uses TRBV28 and TRBJ2-7; TRBD1 matches at 9 bases. V lost 5 bases to trimming and J lost 5 bases; unmatched junction nucleotides: 7. CDR3 length: 14 amino acids. Germline assignment: CDR1 MDHEN and CDR2 SYDVKM. The DNA of the CDR3 is TGTGCCAGCAGTCCTCCGACAGGGGGGGACGAGCAGTACTTC. Protein sequence: CASSPPTGGDEQYF.

This clone was found a few times. V usage is TRBV4-2 and J usage is TRBJ1-2; tentative D call: TRBD1 (5 bases). The CDR3 spans 13 residues. CDR1 and CDR2 from the germline V gene are LGHNA and YNFKEQ. V was cut by 4 bases and J by 6 bases, with 12 bases left in between. DNA of the CDR3: TGTGCCAGCAGCCCGGGACCGCGGGATGGCTACACCTTC. It codes for CASSPGPRDGYTF.

The gene calls are TRBV12-5 and TRBJ2-7, with a possible D match to TRBD1 (6 bases). CDR1 and CDR2 (germline): LGHNT, FRNRAP. The CDR3 runs to 14 residues. V shed 5 bases and J shed 6 bases, with 17 bases lying between them. This CDR3 reads CASGATGPLGEQYF. The CDR3 DNA sequence: TGTGCTAGTGGTGCGACAGGCCCACTAGGCGAGCAGTACTTC.

The chain is built from TRBV24-1 and TRBJ2-2; 7 bases match TRBD1. This CDR3 has 14 residues. Looked up from germline, CDR1 is KGHDR and CDR2 is SFDVKD. V trimming: 8 bases; J trimming: 5 bases; junction bases outside the gene matches: 7. CDR3 in amino acids: CATNGDRVTGELFF. The DNA of the CDR3 is TGTGCCACCAATGGGGACAGAGTAACCGGGGAGCTGTTTTTT.

This chain links TRBV20-1 with TRBJ2-7; D gene unclear. The V gene lost 5 bases and the J gene lost 7 bases, with 12 bases spanning the gap. The CDR3 runs 11 residues. Germline CDR1 and CDR2: DFQATT and SNEGSKA (reference sequence). For the CDR3, the DNA is TGCAGTGCTCGGGTCCTCGGGGAGCAGTACTTC. Its translation: CSARVLGEQYF.

V usage is TRBV13 and J usage is TRBJ2-1; TRBD2 might be the D (5 bases). Trimming pared 8 bases from V and 4 bases from J, leaving 15 bases between. Germline assignment: CDR1 PRHDT and CDR2 FYEKMQ (reference sequence). The CDR3 loop spans 14 amino acids. The CDR3 spells CASRGVPHYNEQFF. The CDR3 DNA is TGTGCCAGCCGGGGAGTCCCCCATTACAATGAGCAGTTCTTC.

This chain connects TRBV24-1 to TRBJ2-5; 7 bases are shared with TRBD2. Germline V CDR1 and CDR2: KGHDR, SFDVKD. The V segment lost 1 base and the J segment 1 base; nucleotides outside the gene matches: 8. CDR3 length: 17 residues. The CDR3 DNA sequence: TGTGCCACCAGTGATTTCGGCGGGGGAGGCCCCCAAGAGACCCAGTACTTC. Protein sequence: CATSDFGGGGPQETQYF.

This clone has a single count. V usage is TRBV5-8 and J usage is TRBJ1-1, with D unclear. V was clipped by 5 bases and J by 2 bases, with 10 bases between them. Germline assignment: CDR1 SGHTS and CDR2 YDEGEE. This CDR3 has 13 amino acids. CDR3 in DNA: TGTGCCAGCAGATTCCGGGCAAACACTGAAGCTTTCTTT. This sequence encodes CASRFRANTEAFF. The entire variable domain, with the rest obtained from reference TRBV5-8 and TRBJ1-1, is as follows: EAGVTQSPTHLIKTRGQQATLRCSPISGHTSVYWYQQALGLGLQFLLWYDEGEERNRGNFPPRFSGRQFPNYSSELNVNALELEDSALYLCASRFRANTEAFFGQGTRLTVV.

This clone came up a few times. The chain employs TRBV6-5 and TRBJ1-1; D is perhaps TRBD1 (6 bases). Trimming removed 6 bases from V and 3 bases from J, with 11 bases in between. Germline V gene sequence: CDR1 MNHEY, CDR2 SVGAGI. CDR3 length: 13 residues. In DNA, the CDR3 is TGTGCCAGCAGGAACCACAGGGACACTGAAGCTTTCTTT. This codes for CASRNHRDTEAFF.

The rearrangement uses TRBV24-1 and TRBJ2-3; TRBD2 matches at 9 bases. The J segment lost 5 bases and the V segment lost 1 base, leaving 6 bases of the junction unmatched. The CDR3 loop spans 16 amino acids. Germline CDR1 reads KGHDR; CDR2 reads SFDVKD. The CDR3: CATSDLGAGGQDTQYF. The CDR3 DNA reads as TGTGCCACCAGTGATTTAGGGGCGGGGGGGCAAGATACGCAGTATTTT.

This chain uses TRBV6-6 with TRBJ1-4, with D unresolved. The ends were cut back, 5 bases at V and 12 bases at J, with 10 bases in the middle. The V gene's germline CDR1 is MNHNY and CDR2 SVGAGI (reference sequence). CDR3 size: 11 residues. The CDR3 DNA is TGTGCCAGCAGTAACACGAGGGAACTGTTTTTT. This sequence encodes CASSNTRELFF.

The gene calls are TRBV27 and TRBJ1-2, with 8 bases identical to TRBD1. Unmatched junction bases numbered 3, after V lost 5 bases and J lost 4 bases. Germline CDR1 is MNHEY and CDR2 is SMNVEV (reference sequence). CDR3 length: 13 residues. In DNA form, the CDR3 reads TGTGCCAGCAGTCCTACAGGGGGCTATGGCTACACCTTC. Protein product: CASSPTGGYGYTF.